The 12 T cell receptor beta chains below all came from one sample that was sequenced in a study of blood T cell repertoires in COVID-19. Measured with immunoSEQ multiplex PCR; TCRdb has only the in-frame clones, and not every one. The data hold about 130,000 clones, with 70% to 90% observed a single time. Sequencing used peripheral blood. These receptors came from a woman aged 50 to 60 with acute or convalescent COVID-19.

This clone appeared a single time. The V call is TRBV30, the J call TRBJ1-4; D possibly corresponds to TRBD1 (6 bases). Between the trimmed V and J ends, which lost 4 bases and 7 bases, there was a span of 31 bases. Germline CDR1 and CDR2: GTSNPN and SVGIG (reference sequence). This CDR3 has 19 residues. The CDR3 protein is CAWNPLWGTLSDSGEKLFF. In nucleotides, the CDR3 is TGTGCCTGGAACCCTTTGTGGGGGACACTAAGCGACAGTGGTGAAAAACTGTTTTTT.

V is TRBV5-3 and J is TRBJ1-2, with a tentative D call TRBD1 (5 bases). TRBV5-3 counts as an open reading frame of uncertain function. This CDR3 is 13 amino acids long. V lost 4 bases and J lost 6, with 13 bases in between. CDR3 protein: CARSGGTDDGYTF. The CDR3 nucleotides are TGTGCCAGAAGCGGAGGGACGGACGATGGCTACACCTTC.

This clone was seen a single time. The rearrangement joins TRBV5-5 to TRBJ1-1; 11 bases fit TRBD1. There are 13 residues in the CDR3. CDR1 is SGHKS and CDR2 is YYEKEE in the germline V gene (reference sequence). Germline trimming cut 1 base from V and 11 bases from J; bases unmatched to any gene: 4. CDR3 sequence reads: CASSLWDRGNAFF. For the CDR3, the DNA is TGTGCCAGCAGCTTGTGGGACAGGGGGAACGCTTTCTTT.

This clone is a singleton in its sample. CDR3 coding DNA: TGTGCCAGCAAGTCCGGAGTCTACGAGCAGTACTTC. It translates to CASKSGVYEQYF. The chain links TRBV2 to TRBJ2-7; D is unresolved. CDR3 length equals 12 residues. CDR1 and CDR2 (germline): SNHLY, FYNNEI. Trimming removed 7 bases at V and 3 bases at J, with 10 bases between.

V is TRBV19 and J is TRBJ1-2, with a weak D call TRBD1 (5 bases). Trimming cost V 5 bases and J 3 bases, with 19 bases left between them. This CDR3 contains 16 residues. Germline V lookup: CDR1 LNHDA, CDR2 SQIVND (reference sequence). The CDR3 bases are TGTGCCAGTAGTCTCACAGGAATAGGACGGTACTATGGCTACACCTTC. It encodes CASSLTGIGRYYGYTF.

The chain joins TRBV14 to TRBJ1-3, with a tentative D call TRBD1 (6 bases). This CDR3 has 19 residues. Germline values: CDR1 SGHDN, CDR2 FVKESK. Trimming pared 4 bases from V and 0 bases from J, leaving 22 bases between. DNA for the CDR3: TGTGCCAGCAGCCTAAGGGGGGGTAGGAATGCTGCCTCTGGAAACACCATATATTTT. This encodes CASSLRGGRNAASGNTIYF. The whole variable domain, filled in from reference TRBV14 and TRBJ1-3, reads EAGVTQFPSHSVIEKGQTVTLRCDPISGHDNLYWYRRVMGKEIKFLLHFVKESKQDESGMPNNRFLAERTGGTYSTLKVQPAELEDSGVYFCASSLRGGRNAASGNTIYFGEGSWLTVV.

V usage is TRBV9 and J usage is TRBJ2-2; TRBD1 matches at 8 bases. V shed 1 base and J 2 bases; nucleotides not matched to a gene: 4. The CDR3 has 16 residues. Germline V CDR1 and CDR2: SGDLS, YYNGEE. DNA for the CDR3: TGTGCCAGCAGCGTAAGCACAGGGGGTAACACCGGGGAGCTGTTTTTT. Translating gives CASSVSTGGNTGELFF. Together with reference TRBV9 and TRBJ2-2, the CDR3 gives the full variable domain: DSGVTQTPKHLITATGQRVTLRCSPRSGDLSVYWYQQSLDQGLQFLIQYYNGEERAKGNILERFSAQQFPDLHSELNLSSLELGDSALYFCASSVSTGGNTGELFFGEGSRLTVL.

In this sample, this clone turned up a few times. The rearrangement joins TRBV13 to TRBJ2-7; 14 bases fit TRBD2. The CDR3 sequence is 17 residues long. The germline V gene has CDR1 PRHDT and CDR2 FYEKMQ (reference sequence). Losses at the gene ends were 1 base for V and 3 bases for J; bases not matched to a gene: 5. The CDR3 spells CASSLEEGTSGSYEQYF. The CDR3 DNA is TGTGCCAGCAGCTTAGAGGAAGGGACTAGCGGGAGCTACGAGCAGTACTTC.

This clone turned up a few times. The J gene is TRBJ1-1, the V gene TRBV13; D is undetermined. CDR3 size: 16 residues. Trimming cost V 5 bases and J 1 base, with 17 bases left between them. Per germline, CDR1 PRHDT and CDR2 FYEKMQ (reference sequence). The CDR3 is CASSPWKERGNTEAFF. The CDR3 DNA follows: TGTGCCAGCAGCCCTTGGAAGGAACGAGGGAACACTGAAGCTTTCTTT.

This clone has more than one count but fewer than ten. The rearrangement uses TRBV19 and TRBJ1-5; the match to TRBD1 covers 9 bases. This CDR3 contains 18 residues. V gave up 3 bases and J gave up 1 base; unmatched junction bases: 10. CDR1 is LNHDA and CDR2 is SQIVND in the germline V gene (reference sequence). This CDR3 is CASSIPTGQGRSNQPQHF. CDR3 DNA: TGTGCCAGTAGTATCCCTACGGGACAGGGAAGGAGCAATCAGCCCCAGCATTTT. Complete variable domain (other parts from reference TRBV19 and TRBJ1-5): DGGITQSPKYLFRKEGQNVTLSCEQNLNHDAMYWYRQDPGQGLRLIYYSQIVNDFQKGDIAEGYSVSREKKESFPLTVTSAQKNPTAFYLCASSIPTGQGRSNQPQHFGDGTRLSIL.

V and J are TRBV5-5 and TRBJ1-2; 9 positions match TRBD1. Germline CDR1 SGHKS, CDR2 YYEKEE (reference sequence). The V gene end was trimmed by 4 bases and the J gene end by 0 bases; junction bases not matched to a gene: 10. CDR3 size: 17 residues. In DNA form, the CDR3 reads TGTGCCAGCAGCCTGGGTTTAGGGACAGGGACTAACTATGGCTACACCTTC. It yields the protein CASSLGLGTGTNYGYTF.

This clone was seen a few times. The chain is built from TRBV29-1 and TRBJ1-1; D possibly corresponds to TRBD1 (5 bases). Trimming took 6 bases from V and 5 from J, leaving 13 bases between them. Germline CDR1 reads SQVTM; CDR2 reads ANQGSEA. CDR3 length equals 12 residues. CDR3 sequence (DNA): TGCAGCGTAATCAGGGAGGGGACTGAAGCTTTCTTT. Translating it yields CSVIREGTEAFF.